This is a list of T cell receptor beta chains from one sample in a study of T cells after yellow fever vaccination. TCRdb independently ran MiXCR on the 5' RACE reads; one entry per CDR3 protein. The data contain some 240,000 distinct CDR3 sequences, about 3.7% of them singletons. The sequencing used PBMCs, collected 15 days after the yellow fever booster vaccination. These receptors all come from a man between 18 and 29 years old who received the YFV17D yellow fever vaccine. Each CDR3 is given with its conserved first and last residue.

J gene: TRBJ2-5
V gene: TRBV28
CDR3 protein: CASSILGGSQETQYF

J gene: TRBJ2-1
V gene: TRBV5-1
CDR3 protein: CASSLGQGGVSYNEQFF

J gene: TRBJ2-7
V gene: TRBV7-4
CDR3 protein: CASSAGQGPYEQYF

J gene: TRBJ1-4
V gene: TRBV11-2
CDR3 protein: CASSATGQPNEKLFF

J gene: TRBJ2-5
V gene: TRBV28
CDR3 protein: CATQGETQYF

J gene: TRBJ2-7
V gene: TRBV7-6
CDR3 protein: CASSSVRGYHEQYF

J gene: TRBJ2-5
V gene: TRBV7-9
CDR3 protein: CASSGGAPKETQYF

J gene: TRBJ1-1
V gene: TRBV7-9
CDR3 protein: CASSSGTRGTEAFF

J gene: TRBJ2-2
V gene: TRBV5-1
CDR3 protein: CASSLITSTGELFF

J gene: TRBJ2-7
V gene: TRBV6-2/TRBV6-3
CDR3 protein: CASSYPSWTGAYEQYF

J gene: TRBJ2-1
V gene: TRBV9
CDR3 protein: CASSVGTSGGALYNEQFF

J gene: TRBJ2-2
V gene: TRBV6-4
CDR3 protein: CASSDGQGAGELFF

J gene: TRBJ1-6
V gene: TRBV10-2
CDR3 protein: CASSESKGDDLALRSPLHF

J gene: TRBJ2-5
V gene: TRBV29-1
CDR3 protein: CSVEEDTQHNQETQYF

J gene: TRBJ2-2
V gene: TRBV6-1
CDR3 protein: CASTLPVGGANTGELFF

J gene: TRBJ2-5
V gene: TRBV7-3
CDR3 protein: CASSLSGRPETQYF

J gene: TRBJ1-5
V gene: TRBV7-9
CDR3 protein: CASSSTRGNQPQHF

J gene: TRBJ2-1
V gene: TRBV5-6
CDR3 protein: CASSLMTGTGFHNEQFF

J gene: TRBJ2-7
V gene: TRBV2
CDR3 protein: CASSGNRDEQYF

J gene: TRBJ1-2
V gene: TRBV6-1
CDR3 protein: CASSEESHYGYTF

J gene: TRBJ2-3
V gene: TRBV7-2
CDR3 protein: CASTNRGGYTDTQYF

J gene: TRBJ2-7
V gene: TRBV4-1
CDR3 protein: CASSQLTSGGNFDSEQYF

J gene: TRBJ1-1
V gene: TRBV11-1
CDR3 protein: CASSYLDSGTEAFF

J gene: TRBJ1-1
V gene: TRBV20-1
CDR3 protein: CSAPTTAGGTEAFF

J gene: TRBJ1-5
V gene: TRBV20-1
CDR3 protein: CSASGHASNQPQHF

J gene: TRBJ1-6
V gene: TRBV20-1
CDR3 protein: CSANDGALSYNSPLHF

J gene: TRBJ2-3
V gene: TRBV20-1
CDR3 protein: CSARTSLDTQYF

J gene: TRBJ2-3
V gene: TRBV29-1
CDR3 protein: CSGLGGGTDTQYF

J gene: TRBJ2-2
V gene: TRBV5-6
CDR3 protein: CASSTGGTGTGELFF

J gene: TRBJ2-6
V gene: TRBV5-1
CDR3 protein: CASSLAGANVLTF

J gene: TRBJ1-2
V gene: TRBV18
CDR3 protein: CASSPGTGMGGNYGYTF

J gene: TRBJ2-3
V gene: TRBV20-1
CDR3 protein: CSAVLPAGLPSTDTQYF

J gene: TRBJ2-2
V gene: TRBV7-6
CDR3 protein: CASRPLDFTGELFF

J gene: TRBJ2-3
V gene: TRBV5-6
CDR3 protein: CASNPWGGLADTQYF

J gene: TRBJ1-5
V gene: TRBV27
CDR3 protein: CASKERGASEPQHF